The clone carrying this T cell receptor beta chain was seen more than once but under ten times. This specimen belongs to a study of blood T cell repertoires in COVID-19. Study context: From the United States, Italy and Spain came samples of acute and convalescent COVID-19.

This CDR3 spans 15 amino acids. Germline CDR1 MGHDK, CDR2 SYGVNS. With 9 bases removed from V and 2 bases from J, the gap between germline ends came to 14 bases. How the authors handled the data: Reference gene primer amplification gave nucleated cell count estimates. TCRdb's table, derived via immunoSEQ multiplex PCR, lists solely in-frame clones and lacks some. Clone size and the V and J calls come from that table; the DNA yielded D and trimming. Seen here are about 190,000 clones, 65% to 85% observed once, and the top ten hold over 5%. The chain uses TRBV25-1 and TRBJ1-6; perhaps TRBD1 as D (5 bases). Source material: peripheral blood. This receptor was taken from a woman younger than 45 with acute or convalescent COVID-19. The CDR3 reads CASCPPGAYNSPLHF. Here the CDR3 DNA reads TGTGCCAGTTGCCCCCCGGGGGCCTATAATTCACCCCTCCACTTT.